The rows below give T cell receptor beta chains drawn from one sample of a study of T cells after yellow fever vaccination. MiXCR, run by TCRdb on the 5' RACE reads, gives a single entry per CDR3 protein. This table has nearly 300,000 distinct CDR3 sequences, less than 9.5% appearing once. This material consisted of CD4+ T cells sorted from PBMCs, taken 5 days after the yellow fever booster vaccination. The origin of the receptors is a man younger than 35 who received the YFV17D yellow fever vaccine. The CDR3 runs from the conserved cysteine through the conserved F or W. D genes are given only for firm matches. The size of a clone is reported for some rows only, either as once, few or many, or as a class for expanded clones.

cdr3_aa | cdr3_nt | d_call | j_call | clone_size | v_call
CAISVGGSVRGQPQHF | TGTGCCATCAGTGTCGGGGGGAGTGTTAGGGGTCAGCCCCAGCATTTT | NA | TRBJ1-5 | few | TRBV10-3
CASSSRTEVSSYNSPLHF | TGTGCCAGCAGCTCCCGGACTGAAGTCAGCTCCTATAATTCACCCCTCCACTTT | NA | TRBJ1-6 | few | TRBV7-9
CASSVTSGGWETQYF | TGTGCCAGCAGCGTTACTAGCGGGGGATGGGAGACCCAGTACTTC | TRBD2 | TRBJ2-5 | NA | TRBV9
CASSPQGRRETQYF | TGTGCCAGCAGCCCACAGGGTCGGCGGGAGACCCAGTACTTC | NA | TRBJ2-5 | many | TRBV7-3
CSAGGRRGSQETQYF | TGCAGTGCTGGGGGCCGCAGGGGTTCCCAAGAGACCCAGTACTTC | NA | TRBJ2-5 | few | TRBV20-1
CASSVAASGGFYEQYF | TGTGCCAGCAGCGTAGCTGCTAGCGGGGGGTTCTACGAGCAGTACTTC | TRBD2 | TRBJ2-7 | many | TRBV9
CASSLSPNSGEQYF | TGTGCCAGCAGCTTGTCACCCAACTCTGGGGAGCAGTATTTC | NA | TRBJ2-7 | few | TRBV5-6
CASSQDPNHGGGNSPLHF | TGCGCCAGCAGCCAGGATCCGAATCACGGCGGGGGTAATTCACCCCTCCACTTT | NA | TRBJ1-6 | many | TRBV4-3
CASSFAGQMNTEAFF | TGTGCCAGCAGTTTCGCCGGACAGATGAACACTGAAGCTTTCTTT | NA | TRBJ1-1 | NA | TRBV27
CSVLNLDRVRTEAFF | TGCAGCGTTCTCAACCTGGACAGGGTACGGACTGAAGCTTTCTTT | TRBD1 | TRBJ1-1 | NA | TRBV29-1
CASSYSDKPITEAFF | TGTGCCAGCAGTTACTCTGACAAGCCGATCACTGAAGCTTTCTTT | NA | TRBJ1-1 | once | TRBV6-5
CASSITPNTEAFF | TGTGCCAGTAGTATTACCCCGAACACTGAAGCTTTCTTT | NA | TRBJ1-1 | few | TRBV19
CASTWGDSRKKLFF | TGTGCCAGCACGTGGGGGGACAGCCGAAAAAAACTGTTTTTT | TRBD1 | TRBJ1-4 | few | TRBV2
CASSLGTGTANTEAFF | TGTGCCAGCAGCTTAGGAACCGGGACAGCGAACACTGAAGCTTTCTTT | TRBD1 | TRBJ1-1 | many | TRBV7-6
CASSAGTDTYEQYF | TGTGCCAGCAGCGCCGGGACGGACACCTACGAGCAGTACTTC | NA | TRBJ2-7 | NA | TRBV5-6
CSVESLKRGDTQYF | TGCAGCGTTGAAAGTTTGAAGCGGGGAGATACGCAGTATTTT | TRBD2 | TRBJ2-3 | many | TRBV29-1
CASSPTGSGSGNTIYF | TGTGCCAGCAGCCCGACCGGCTCGGGCTCTGGAAACACCATATATTTT | NA | TRBJ1-3 | few | TRBV3-1
CSALISGRGTQYF | TGCAGTGCTCTCATCTCGGGGCGCGGGACCCAGTACTTC | NA | TRBJ2-5 | many | TRBV20-1
CASSPQEGGTEAFF | TGTGCCAGCTCACCCCAAGAAGGGGGGACTGAAGCTTTCTTT | NA | TRBJ1-1 | NA | TRBV18
CASRTGGTTDTQYF | TGTGCCAGCAGGACTGGCGGGACCACAGATACGCAGTATTTT | NA | TRBJ2-3 | NA | TRBV6-5
CASSLRVETQYF | TGTGCCAGCAGTTTACGAGTGGAGACCCAGTACTTC | NA | TRBJ2-5 | few | TRBV28
CASSFGLAGAVTGELFF | TGTGCCAGCAGCTTCGGACTAGCGGGGGCCGTTACCGGGGAGCTGTTTTTT | TRBD2 | TRBJ2-2 | NA | TRBV7-8
CASSAARDVQYF | TGTGCCAGCAGCGCGGCGAGGGATGTTCAGTACTTC | NA | TRBJ2-4 | NA | TRBV6-1
CAWSETGELFF | TGTGCCTGGAGTGAAACCGGGGAGCTGTTTTTT | NA | TRBJ2-2 | NA | TRBV30
CASSPTRGGNTIYF | TGTGCCAGCAGCCCAACCCGGGGCGGAAACACCATATATTTT | NA | TRBJ1-3 | once | TRBV5-4
CASSRQGPNTEAFF | TGTGCCAGCAGTCGACAGGGCCCTAACACTGAAGCTTTCTTT | TRBD1 | TRBJ1-1 | few | TRBV27
CASSVPGVPYGYTF | TGTGCCAGCAGTGTTCCAGGGGTGCCCTATGGCTACACCTTC | NA | TRBJ1-2 | NA | TRBV25-1
CASSLAPGLNEKLFF | TGTGCCAGCAGCTTAGCCCCAGGCCTTAATGAAAAACTGTTTTTT | NA | TRBJ1-4 | NA | TRBV7-9
CASGSIGFLGNEQFF | TGTGCCAGTGGCTCTATAGGCTTCCTCGGGAATGAGCAGTTCTTC | NA | TRBJ2-1 | NA | TRBV19
CASRGQVGQPQHF | TGTGCCAGCAGAGGACAGGTGGGTCAGCCCCAGCATTTT | TRBD1 | TRBJ1-5 | NA | TRBV5-5
CACSFRTSETQYF | TGTGCCTGCAGCTTTAGGACTAGCGAGACCCAGTACTTC | TRBD2 | TRBJ2-5 | NA | TRBV7-3
CASSQGTGGGKTQYF | TGCGCCAGCAGCCAAGGGACAGGGGGTGGGAAGACCCAGTACTTC | TRBD1 | TRBJ2-5 | few | TRBV5-1
CASSQEVARGSPKYF | NA | NA | TRBJ2-5 | NA | TRBV4-3
CASTLARERAFF | TGTGCCAGCACCCTCGCCCGGGAGAGGGCTTTCTTT | NA | TRBJ1-1 | few | TRBV7-9
CASSPESETQYF | TGTGCCAGCAGCCCCGAGTCAGAGACCCAGTACTTC | NA | TRBJ2-5 | NA | TRBV9
CAISASDQETQYF | TGTGCCATCAGTGCGTCGGACCAAGAGACCCAGTACTTC | NA | TRBJ2-5 | few | TRBV10-3
CSVETGVGGYGYTF | TGCAGCGTTGAAACAGGGGTCGGAGGCTATGGCTACACCTTC | TRBD1 | TRBJ1-2 | NA | TRBV29-1
CASSLFGPGQGQNQDNEQFF | TGCGCCAGCAGCTTGTTTGGCCCGGGACAGGGTCAGAATCAGGACAATGAGCAGTTCTTC | TRBD1 | TRBJ2-1 | many | TRBV5-1
CASSLRPTGDQPQHF | TGTGCCAGCAGTTTACGTCCTACAGGGGATCAGCCCCAGCATTTT | TRBD1 | TRBJ1-5 | few | TRBV27
CASSWEYRDTSSYEQYF | TGTGCCAGCAGCTGGGAATACAGGGATACCAGCTCCTACGAGCAGTACTTC | NA | TRBJ2-7 | NA | TRBV11-2
CASSPSALNYGYTF | TGTGCCAGCAGTCCCTCGGCCCTAAACTATGGCTACACCTTC | NA | TRBJ1-2 | few | TRBV12-3/TRBV12-4
CASSPEARTVSNQPQHF | TGTGCCAGCTCACCTGAGGCCAGGACGGTCAGCAATCAGCCCCAGCATTTT | NA | TRBJ1-5 | NA | TRBV18
CASSEAVRRSGANVLTF | TGTGCCAGCAGTGAAGCGGTCCGACGCTCTGGGGCCAACGTCCTGACTTTC | NA | TRBJ2-6 | NA | TRBV6-1
CASSLDNTGPQPQHF | TGTGCCAGCAGCTTGGATAATACAGGTCCCCAGCCCCAGCATTTT | NA | TRBJ1-5 | NA | TRBV5-5
CATSRDAQETQYF | TGCGCCACCTCCCGGGACGCCCAAGAGACCCAGTACTTC | NA | TRBJ2-5 | few | TRBV4-1
CASRSGGEGNQPQHF | TGTGCCAGTAGATCGGGGGGCGAGGGCAATCAGCCCCAGCATTTT | NA | TRBJ1-5 | few | TRBV6-1
CASSPIGQGAGEQYF | TGTGCCAGCTCACCAATCGGACAGGGTGCTGGTGAGCAGTACTTC | TRBD1 | TRBJ2-7 | NA | TRBV18
CATSTGLNTEAFF | TGTGCCACCAGCACAGGGCTGAACACTGAAGCTTTCTTT | NA | TRBJ1-1 | many | TRBV15
CASSRDRGLPGELFF | TGTGCCAGCAGCCGGGACAGGGGGCTGCCCGGGGAGCTGTTTTTT | TRBD1 | TRBJ2-2 | few | TRBV7-8
CASHRDGAYEQYF | TGTGCCAGCCACCGGGACGGGGCCTACGAGCAGTACTTC | NA | TRBJ2-7 | few | TRBV12-3/TRBV12-4
CSVGSGDAFF | TGCAGCGTTGGTTCGGGGGACGCTTTCTTT | NA | TRBJ1-1 | many | TRBV29-1
CASSLVAGQGYTF | TGTGCCAGCAGTTTAGTGGCAGGGCAAGGCTACACCTTC | NA | TRBJ1-2 | few | TRBV12-3/TRBV12-4
CSAPDISGNTIYF | TGCAGTGCCCCGGACATCTCTGGAAACACCATATATTTT | NA | TRBJ1-3 | NA | TRBV20-1
CASSQGPGYGYTF | TGTGCCAGCAGCCAAGGGCCAGGATATGGCTACACCTTC | NA | TRBJ1-2 | NA | TRBV4-2
CASSYSRQGMNTEAFF | TGTGCCAGCAGTTACTCGAGGCAGGGGATGAACACTGAAGCTTTCTTT | NA | TRBJ1-1 | many | TRBV6-5
CASSLTVLPLSNQPQHF | TGTGCCAGCAGCCTGACGGTACTACCTCTTAGCAATCAGCCCCAGCATTTT | NA | TRBJ1-5 | NA | TRBV7-2
CASSRDRFNQPQHF | TGTGCCAGTAGTCGGGACAGGTTTAATCAGCCCCAGCATTTT | TRBD1 | TRBJ1-5 | many | TRBV19
CASSLKRGDTDTQYF | TGCGCCAGCAGCCTTAAGCGGGGGGACACAGATACGCAGTATTTT | TRBD2 | TRBJ2-3 | NA | TRBV5-1
CAISEPAYGYTF | TGTGCCATCAGTGAGCCGGCCTATGGCTACACCTTC | NA | TRBJ1-2 | few | TRBV10-3
CAGTTGLLWTQYF | TGCGCCGGGACGACAGGGCTTTTATGGACCCAGTACTTC | TRBD1 | TRBJ2-5 | few | TRBV10-1